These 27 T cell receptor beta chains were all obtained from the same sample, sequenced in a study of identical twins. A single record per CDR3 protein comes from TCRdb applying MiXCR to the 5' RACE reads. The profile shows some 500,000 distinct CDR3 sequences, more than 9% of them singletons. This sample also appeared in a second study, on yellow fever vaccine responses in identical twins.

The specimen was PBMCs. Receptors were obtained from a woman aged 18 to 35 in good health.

This CDR3 reads CASNSIQGGGYNEQFF. CDR3 coding DNA: TGTGCCAGCAACTCAATCCAGGGTGGTGGCTACAATGAGCAGTTCTTC. The V call is TRBV7-9, the J call TRBJ2-1; possibly TRBD1 for D (5 bases). The V end was cut by 7 bases, the J end by 3 bases, with 19 bases between. Germline V gives CDR1 SEHNR, CDR2 FQNEAQ (reference sequence). The CDR3 runs to 16 residues.

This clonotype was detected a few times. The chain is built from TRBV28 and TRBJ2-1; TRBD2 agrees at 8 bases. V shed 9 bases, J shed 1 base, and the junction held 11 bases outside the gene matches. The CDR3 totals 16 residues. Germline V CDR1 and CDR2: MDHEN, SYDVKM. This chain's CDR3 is CASRPGGKVSYNEQFF. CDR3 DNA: TGTGCCAGTCGCCCGGGGGGGAAGGTTTCCTACAATGAGCAGTTCTTC. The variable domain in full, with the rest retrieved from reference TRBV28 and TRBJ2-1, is DVKVTQSSRYLVKRTGEKVFLECVQDMDHENMFWYRQDPGLGLRLIYFSYDVKMKEKGDIPEGYSVSREKKERFSLILESASTNQTSMYLCASRPGGKVSYNEQFFGPGTRLTVL.

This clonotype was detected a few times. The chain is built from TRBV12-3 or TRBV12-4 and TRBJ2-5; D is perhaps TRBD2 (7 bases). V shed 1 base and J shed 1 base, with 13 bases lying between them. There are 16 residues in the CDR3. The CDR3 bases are TGTGCCAGCAGTTTAGGAGGAGGGGGGGCCCAAGAGACCCAGTACTTC. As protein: CASSLGGGGAQETQYF.

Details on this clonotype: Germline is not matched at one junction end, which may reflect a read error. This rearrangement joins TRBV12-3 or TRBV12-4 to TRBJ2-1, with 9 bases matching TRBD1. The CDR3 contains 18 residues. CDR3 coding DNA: TGTACCAGCTGTCCGTGGAGCCAGCGGGACAGGGAAGACAATGAGCAGTTCTTC. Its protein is CTSCPWSQRDREDNEQFF.

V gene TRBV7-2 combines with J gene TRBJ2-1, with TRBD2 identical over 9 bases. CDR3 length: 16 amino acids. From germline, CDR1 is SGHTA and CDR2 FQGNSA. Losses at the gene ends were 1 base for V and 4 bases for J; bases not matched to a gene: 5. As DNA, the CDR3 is TGTGCCAGCAGCTTAGGGGCGGGAGGGATATACAATGAGCAGTTCTTC. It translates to CASSLGAGGIYNEQFF.

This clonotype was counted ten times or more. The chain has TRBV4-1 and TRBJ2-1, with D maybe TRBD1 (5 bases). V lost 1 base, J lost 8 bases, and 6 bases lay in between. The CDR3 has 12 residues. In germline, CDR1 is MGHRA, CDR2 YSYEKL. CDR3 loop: CASSQVRDEQFF. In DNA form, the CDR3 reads TGCGCCAGCAGCCAAGTCAGGGATGAGCAGTTCTTC.

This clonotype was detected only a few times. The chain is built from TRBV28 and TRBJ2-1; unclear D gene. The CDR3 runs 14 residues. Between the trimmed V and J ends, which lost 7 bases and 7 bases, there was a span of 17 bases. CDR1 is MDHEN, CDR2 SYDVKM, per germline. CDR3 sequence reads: CASTYTMMVNEQFF. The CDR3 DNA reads TGTGCCAGCACCTATACAATGATGGTGAATGAGCAGTTCTTC.

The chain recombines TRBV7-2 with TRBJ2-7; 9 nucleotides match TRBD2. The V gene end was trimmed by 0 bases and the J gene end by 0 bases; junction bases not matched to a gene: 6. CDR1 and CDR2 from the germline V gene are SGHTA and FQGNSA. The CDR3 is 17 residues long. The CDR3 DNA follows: TGTGCCAGCAGCTTAGCCGCGGGGGGGTTTAACTCCTACGAGCAGTACTTC. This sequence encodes CASSLAAGGFNSYEQYF.

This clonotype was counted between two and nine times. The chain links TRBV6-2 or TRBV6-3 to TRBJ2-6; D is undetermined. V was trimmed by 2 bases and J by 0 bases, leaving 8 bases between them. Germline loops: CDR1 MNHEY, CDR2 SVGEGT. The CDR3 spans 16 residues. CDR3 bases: TGTGCCAGCAGTTACAGCGTAGGCTCTGGGGCCAACGTCCTGACTTTC. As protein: CASSYSVGSGANVLTF.

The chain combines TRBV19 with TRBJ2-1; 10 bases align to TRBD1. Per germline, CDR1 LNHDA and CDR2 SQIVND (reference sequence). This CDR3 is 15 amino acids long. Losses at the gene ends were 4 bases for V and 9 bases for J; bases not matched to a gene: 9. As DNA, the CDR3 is TGTGCCAGTAGTACCCGGACAGGGGGGTTCGGTGAGCAGTTCTTC. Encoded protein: CASSTRTGGFGEQFF.

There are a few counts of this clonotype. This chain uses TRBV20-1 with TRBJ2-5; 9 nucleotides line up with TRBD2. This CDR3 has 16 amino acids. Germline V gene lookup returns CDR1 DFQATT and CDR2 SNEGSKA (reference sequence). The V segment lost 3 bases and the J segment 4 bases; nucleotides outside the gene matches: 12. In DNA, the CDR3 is TGCAGTGCTAGGCCCTCCGGACTAGCGCTCGGAGAGACCCAGTACTTC. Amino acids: CSARPSGLALGETQYF.

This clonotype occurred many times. CDR3 loop: CASSDLALQETQYF. For the CDR3, the DNA is TGTGCCAGCAGCGACCTTGCGCTCCAAGAGACCCAGTACTTC. The chain carries TRBV3-1 and TRBJ2-5; D is uncertain. Between the trimmed V and J ends, which lost 5 bases and 1 base, there was a span of 11 bases. The V gene's germline CDR1 is LGHDT and CDR2 YNNKEL (reference sequence). The CDR3 is 14 amino acids.

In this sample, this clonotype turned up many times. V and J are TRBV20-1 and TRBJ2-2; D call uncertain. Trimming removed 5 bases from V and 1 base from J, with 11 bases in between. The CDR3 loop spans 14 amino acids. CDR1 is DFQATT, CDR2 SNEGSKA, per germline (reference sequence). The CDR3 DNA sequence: TGCAGTGCTCCCGATCGTGGGAACACCGGGGAGCTGTTTTTT. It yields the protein CSAPDRGNTGELFF.

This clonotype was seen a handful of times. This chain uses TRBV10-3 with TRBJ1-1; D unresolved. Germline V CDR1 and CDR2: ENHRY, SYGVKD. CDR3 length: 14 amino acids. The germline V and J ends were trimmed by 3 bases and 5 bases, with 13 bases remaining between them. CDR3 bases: TGTGCCATCAGTGAATTCAGCCCTCCTACTGAAGCTTTCTTT. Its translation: CAISEFSPPTEAFF.

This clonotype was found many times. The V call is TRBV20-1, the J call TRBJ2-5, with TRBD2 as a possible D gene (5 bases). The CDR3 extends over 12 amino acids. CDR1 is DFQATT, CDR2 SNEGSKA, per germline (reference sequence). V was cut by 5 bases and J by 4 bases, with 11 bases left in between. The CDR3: CSAQAERETQYF. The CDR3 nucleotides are TGCAGTGCTCAAGCGGAACGAGAGACCCAGTACTTC.

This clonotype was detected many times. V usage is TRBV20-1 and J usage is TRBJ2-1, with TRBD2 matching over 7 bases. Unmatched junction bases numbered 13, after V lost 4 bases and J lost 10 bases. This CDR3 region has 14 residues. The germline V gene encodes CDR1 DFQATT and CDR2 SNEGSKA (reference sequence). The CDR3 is CSAKGGSDRGEQFF. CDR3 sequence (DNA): TGCAGTGCTAAGGGCGGGAGCGACCGGGGCGAGCAGTTCTTC.

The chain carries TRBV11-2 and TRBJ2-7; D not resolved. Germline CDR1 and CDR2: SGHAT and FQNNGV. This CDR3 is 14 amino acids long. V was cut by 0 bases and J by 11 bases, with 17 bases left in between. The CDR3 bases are TGTGCCAGCAGCTTAGATAGGAAGTTAGGTGGGGAGTACTTC. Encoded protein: CASSLDRKLGGEYF. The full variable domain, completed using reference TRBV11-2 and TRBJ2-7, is EAGVAQSPRYKIIEKRQSVAFWCNPISGHATLYWYQQILGQGPKLLIQFQNNGVVDDSQLPKDRFSAERLKGVDSTLKIQPAKLEDSAVYLCASSLDRKLGGEYFGPGTRLTVT.

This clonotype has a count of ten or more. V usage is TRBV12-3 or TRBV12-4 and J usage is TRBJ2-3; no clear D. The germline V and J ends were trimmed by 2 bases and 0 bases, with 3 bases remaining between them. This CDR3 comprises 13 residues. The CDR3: CASSLLSTDTQYF. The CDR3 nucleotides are TGTGCCAGCAGTTTACTCAGCACAGATACGCAGTATTTT.

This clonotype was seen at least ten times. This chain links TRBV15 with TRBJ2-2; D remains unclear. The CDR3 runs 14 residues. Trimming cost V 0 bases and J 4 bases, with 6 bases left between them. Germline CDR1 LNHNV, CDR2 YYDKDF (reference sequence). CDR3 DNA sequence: TGTGCCACCAGCAGAGAACAGTCCACCGGGGAGCTGTTTTTT. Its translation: CATSREQSTGELFF.

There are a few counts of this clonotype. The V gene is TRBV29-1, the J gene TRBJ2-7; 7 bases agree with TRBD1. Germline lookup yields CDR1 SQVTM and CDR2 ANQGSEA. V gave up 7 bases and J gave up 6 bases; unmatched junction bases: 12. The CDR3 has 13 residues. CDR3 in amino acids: CSATTRDSLEQYF. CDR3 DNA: TGCAGCGCAACCACCCGGGACAGTCTCGAGCAGTACTTC.

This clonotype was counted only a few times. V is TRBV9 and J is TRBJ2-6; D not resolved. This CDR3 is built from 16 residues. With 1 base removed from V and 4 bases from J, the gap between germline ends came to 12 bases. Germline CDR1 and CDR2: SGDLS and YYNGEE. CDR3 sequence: CASSVTRETGANVLTF. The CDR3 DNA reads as TGTGCCAGCAGCGTAACTCGAGAGACGGGGGCCAACGTCCTGACTTTC.

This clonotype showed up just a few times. CDR3 DNA: TGTGCCAGCAGCCAAGGGGGTTCCGAGCCGGGACTAGCCCTCAATGAGCAGTTCTTC. Its protein is CASSQGGSEPGLALNEQFF. The chain employs TRBV3-1 and TRBJ2-1, with 9 bases identical to TRBD2. This CDR3 spans 19 amino acids. V gave up 1 base and J gave up 6 bases; unmatched junction bases: 16. CDR1 and CDR2 (germline): LGHDT, YNNKEL (reference sequence).

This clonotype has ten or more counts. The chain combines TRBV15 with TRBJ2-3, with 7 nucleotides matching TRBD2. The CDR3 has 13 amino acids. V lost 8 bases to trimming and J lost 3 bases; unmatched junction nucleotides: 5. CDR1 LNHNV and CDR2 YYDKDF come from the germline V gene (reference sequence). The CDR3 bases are TGTGCCACCGGAACGGGAGGTACAGATACGCAGTATTTT. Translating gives CATGTGGTDTQYF.

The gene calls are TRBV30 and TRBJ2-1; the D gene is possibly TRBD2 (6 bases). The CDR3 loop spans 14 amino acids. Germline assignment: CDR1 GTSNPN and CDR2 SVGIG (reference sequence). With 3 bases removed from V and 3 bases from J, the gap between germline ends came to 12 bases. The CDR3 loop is CAWSPYGGYNEQFF. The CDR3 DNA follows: TGTGCCTGGAGCCCCTACGGGGGCTACAATGAGCAGTTCTTC.

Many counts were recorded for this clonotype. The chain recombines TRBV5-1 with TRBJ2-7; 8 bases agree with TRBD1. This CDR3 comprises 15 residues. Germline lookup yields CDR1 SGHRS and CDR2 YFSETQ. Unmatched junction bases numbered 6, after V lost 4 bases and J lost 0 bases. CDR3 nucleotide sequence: TGCGCCAGCAGCCCGGGACAGGACTACTCCTACGAGCAGTACTTC. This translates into CASSPGQDYSYEQYF.

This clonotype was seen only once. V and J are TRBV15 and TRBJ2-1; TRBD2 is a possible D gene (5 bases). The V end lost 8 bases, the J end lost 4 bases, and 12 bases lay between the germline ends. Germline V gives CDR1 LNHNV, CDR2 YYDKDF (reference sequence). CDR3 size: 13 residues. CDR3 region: CATSPSPYNEQFF. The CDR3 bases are TGTGCCACCTCGCCTAGCCCATACAATGAGCAGTTCTTC.

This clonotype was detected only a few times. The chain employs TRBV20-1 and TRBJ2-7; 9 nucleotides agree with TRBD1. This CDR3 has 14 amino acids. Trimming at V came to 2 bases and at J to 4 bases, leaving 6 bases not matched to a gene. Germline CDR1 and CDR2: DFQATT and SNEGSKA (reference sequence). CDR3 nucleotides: TGCAGTGCTAGATCCGGGACAGGGATATACGAGCAGTACTTC. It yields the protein CSARSGTGIYEQYF.